This T cell receptor (beta chain) is from a study of cytomegalovirus exposure and HLA in healthy donors. Study at large: A preliminary data release comprised around 85 million unique TCRs obtained from HLA-typed donors. Study-wide results and limits: Whilst most TCR sequences proved rare, a subset of public TCRs occurred across many donors.

Vbeta (60) and Jbeta (13) primers were used in the PCR. Data came from immunoSEQ multiplex PCR; TCRdb stores just in-frame clones and leaves some out. The sample lists some 67,000 clones, about 79% occurring once. The CDR3 is 13 residues long. V lost 6 bases to trimming and J lost 7 bases; unmatched junction nucleotides: 8. From germline, CDR1 is ENHRY and CDR2 SYGVKD. Comment on this clone: The antigen is undetermined.

The source of this sequence is a man between 60 and 70 years old in good health and CMV-seropositive. Sequencing used PBMCs. This rearrangement joins TRBV10-3 to TRBJ1-2; 7 bases agree with TRBD1. CDR3 in amino acids: CAISTNRGSGYTF. The CDR3 DNA reads as TGTGCCATCAGCACAAACAGGGGTTCTGGCTACACCTTC.